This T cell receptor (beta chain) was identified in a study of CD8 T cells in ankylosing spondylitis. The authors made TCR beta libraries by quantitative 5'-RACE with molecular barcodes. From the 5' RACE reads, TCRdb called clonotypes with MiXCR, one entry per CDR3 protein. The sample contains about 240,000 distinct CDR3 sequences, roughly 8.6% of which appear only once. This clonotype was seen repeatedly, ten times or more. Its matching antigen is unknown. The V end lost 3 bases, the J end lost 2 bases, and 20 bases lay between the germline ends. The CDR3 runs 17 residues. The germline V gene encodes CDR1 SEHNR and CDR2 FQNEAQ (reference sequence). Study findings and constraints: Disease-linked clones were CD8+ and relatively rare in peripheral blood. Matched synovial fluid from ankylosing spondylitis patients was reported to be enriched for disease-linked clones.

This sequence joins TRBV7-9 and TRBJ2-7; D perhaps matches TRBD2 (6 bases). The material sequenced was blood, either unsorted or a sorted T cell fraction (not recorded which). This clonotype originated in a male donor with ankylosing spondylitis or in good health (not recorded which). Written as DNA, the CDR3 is TGTGCCAGCAGCTTTCTTCCGGGGGTACCCCTTACCTACGAGCAGTACTTC. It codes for CASSFLPGVPLTYEQYF.